This T cell receptor (beta chain) originates from a study of control samples from healthy donors and cancer patients. The CDR3 covers 18 residues. Trimming cost V 1 base and J 5 bases; bases outside gene matches: 14. Germline loops: CDR1 SEHNR, CDR2 FQNEAQ (reference sequence). Assay used: immunoSEQ multiplex PCR; TCRdb lists only in-frame clones, some missing. The profile covers fewer than 200,000 clones, with around 93% appearing a single time and roughly 4% taken by the ten largest. The sequencing sample was made of blood. V gene TRBV7-9 combines with J gene TRBJ2-5; 9 bases map to TRBD2. This TCR derives from a woman aged 60-75 years in good health. The CDR3 DNA reads as TGTGCCAGCAGCTTAGAAGAAGGAGCGGGGGGCGGAGTCGAGACCCAGTACTTC. Translated: CASSLEEGAGGGVETQYF.